The 32 T cell receptor beta chains below all came from one sample that was sequenced in a study of T cell responses to AZD1222 COVID-19 vaccine. Profiling relied on immunoSEQ multiplex PCR, and the TCRdb table lists in-frame clones only, not all of them. The repertoire holds fewer than 110,000 clones, with around nine tenths as singletons. The specimen comprised peripheral blood, sampled 28 days after the second AZD1222 dose. These receptors were collected from an adult who received the AZD1222 COVID-19 vaccine.

The chain combines TRBV7-8 with TRBJ2-7; no clear D. The CDR3 runs 16 residues. V lost 1 base and J lost 0, with 13 bases in between. CDR1 SGHVS and CDR2 FQNEAQ come from the germline V gene. The CDR3 sequence is CASSLVVAFSSYEQYF. The CDR3 nucleotides are TGTGCCAGCAGCTTAGTGGTTGCTTTCAGCTCCTACGAGCAGTACTTC.

J is TRBJ1-5 and V is TRBV6-5; TRBD1 agrees at 7 bases. V trimming: 5 bases; J trimming: 6 bases; junction bases outside the gene matches: 10. The germline gives CDR1 MNHEY, CDR2 SVGAGI. There are 15 residues in the CDR3. The CDR3 here is CASSRTGSEGQPQHF. Written as DNA, the CDR3 is TGTGCCAGCAGTCGGACAGGTTCCGAGGGTCAGCCCCAGCATTTT.

This chain links TRBV7-9 with TRBJ2-7, with 9 bases identical to TRBD1. V lost 4 bases, J lost 6 bases, and 7 bases stayed unmatched. The CDR3 is 14 residues long. Germline loops: CDR1 SEHNR, CDR2 FQNEAQ (reference sequence). CDR3 sequence: CASSYTGTGFEQYF. CDR3 bases: TGTGCCAGCAGCTACACCGGGACAGGGTTCGAGCAGTACTTC.

J is TRBJ2-7 and V is TRBV5-1; D may be TRBD2 (5 bases). Germline V gene data show CDR1 as SGHRS and CDR2 as YFSETQ. V was pared by 0 bases and J by 6 bases, with 13 bases between. This CDR3 is 14 amino acids long. CDR3 sequence (DNA): TGCGCCAGCAGCTTGGGAGGGCCCTTGGGCGAGCAGTACTTC. It is translated as CASSLGGPLGEQYF.

This rearrangement joins TRBV6-5 to TRBJ1-1; D call uncertain. There are 14 residues in the CDR3. The germline V and J ends were trimmed by 6 bases and 4 bases, with 15 bases remaining between them. Germline V gene data show CDR1 as MNHEY and CDR2 as SVGAGI. For the CDR3, the DNA is TGTGCCAGCAGGATAGGGTCCCGCGGCACTGAAGCTTTCTTT. Encoded protein: CASRIGSRGTEAFF.

The V call is TRBV29-1, the J call TRBJ2-7, with TRBD2 as a possible D gene (5 bases). Per germline, CDR1 SQVTM and CDR2 ANQGSEA. The length of the CDR3 is 13 residues. The V end lost 6 bases, the J end lost 4 bases, and 16 bases lay between the germline ends. The CDR3 here is CSVSVVPGYEQYF. The DNA of the CDR3 is TGCAGCGTCTCCGTCGTGCCGGGGTACGAGCAGTACTTC.

This clone has a single count. This chain joins TRBV3-1 (or the pseudogene TRBV3-2) and TRBJ2-6, with TRBD1 matching 10 bases. From germline, CDR1 is LGHDT and CDR2 YNNKEL (reference sequence). This CDR3 has 14 amino acids. The ends lost 3 bases at V and 11 bases at J; junction bases unmatched: 4. The chain's CDR3 is CASSHYGQGDVLTF. The CDR3 region has the DNA TGTGCCAGCAGCCATTACGGACAGGGGGACGTCCTGACTTTC.

The chain recombines TRBV28 with TRBJ1-1, with a weak D call TRBD1 (5 bases). Germline V lookup: CDR1 MDHEN, CDR2 SYDVKM. Trimming stripped 10 bases from V and 1 base from J, with 19 bases between. The CDR3 has 15 residues. The CDR3 reads CATRGRRITNTEAFF. The CDR3 nucleotides read TGTGCCACCCGGGGACGGAGGATTACGAACACTGAAGCTTTCTTT.

The chain is built from TRBV18 and TRBJ2-3, with 13 bases identical to TRBD2. V was clipped by 4 bases and J by 4 bases; unmatched bases: 5. CDR3 length: 16 residues. The germline V gene encodes CDR1 KGHSH and CDR2 LQKENI. This CDR3 reads CASSRSGLAGADTQYF. The DNA of the CDR3 is TGTGCCAGCTCACGAAGTGGACTAGCGGGAGCAGATACGCAGTATTTT.

The chain is built from TRBV28 and TRBJ2-7, with TRBD1 matching 8 bases. CDR3 length: 14 amino acids. Germline CDR1 and CDR2: MDHEN and SYDVKM. With V trimmed by 3 bases and J by 2 bases, 3 bases remained unmatched. The CDR3, as DNA: TGTGCCAGCAGTTTGACGGACAGGGCCTACGAGCAGTACTTC. It translates to CASSLTDRAYEQYF.

V and J are TRBV10-1 and TRBJ2-2; D is ambiguous. The CDR3 sequence is 11 residues long. The ends were cut back, 3 bases at V and 5 bases at J, with 1 base in the middle. Germline V lookup: CDR1 WNHNN, CDR2 SYGVQD (reference sequence). DNA for the CDR3: TGCGCCAGCAGTGAAACCGGGGAGCTGTTTTTT. Amino acids: CASSETGELFF.

The CDR3 region is CASSPLETGVNEKLFF. The CDR3 bases are TGTGCCAGCTCACCACTAGAGACAGGGGTGAATGAAAAACTGTTTTTT. This rearrangement joins TRBV18 to TRBJ1-4, with 8 nucleotides matching TRBD1. The junction had 6 bases not matched to a gene; V was cut back by 1 base and J by 5 bases. Germline V gives CDR1 KGHSH, CDR2 LQKENI. The CDR3 is 16 residues long.

The chain joins TRBV2 to TRBJ1-6; no clear D gene. V shed 3 bases and J shed 7 bases, with 4 bases lying between them. Germline assignment: CDR1 SNHLY and CDR2 FYNNEI. The CDR3 consists of 12 residues. CDR3 sequence (DNA): TGTGCCAGCAGTGATGCGAATTCACCCCTCCACTTT. This sequence encodes CASSDANSPLHF. The whole variable domain, filled in from reference TRBV2 and TRBJ1-6, reads EPEVTQTPSHQVTQMGQEVILRCVPISNHLYFYWYRQILGQKVEFLVSFYNNEISEKSEIFDDQFSVERPDGSNFTLKIRSTKLEDSAMYFCASSDANSPLHFGNGTRLTVT.

The chain joins TRBV18 to TRBJ1-1; D remains unclear. Deletions cut 3 bases from V and 4 bases from J, with 15 bases between. CDR1 is KGHSH, CDR2 LQKENI, per germline. This CDR3 contains 15 residues. The CDR3: CASSPEPVAGTEAFF. The CDR3 DNA sequence: TGTGCCAGCTCACCTGAACCGGTGGCCGGCACTGAAGCTTTCTTT.

The chain's CDR3 is CASSLVWGPTGELFF. The CDR3 region has the DNA TGTGCCAGCAGCTTGGTTTGGGGACCCACCGGGGAGCTGTTTTTT. This chain links TRBV5-8 with TRBJ2-2; either TRBD1 or TRBD2 may supply D (5 bases each). The length of the CDR3 is 15 residues. V was pared by 0 bases and J by 4 bases, with 10 bases between. Germline V lookup: CDR1 SGHTS, CDR2 YDEGEE.

The J gene is TRBJ2-7, the V gene TRBV5-6; a possible D gene is TRBD1 (5 bases). This CDR3 region has 13 residues. Germline-derived CDR1 and CDR2 are SGHDT and YYEEEE. V was clipped by 2 bases and J by 1 base, with 7 bases between them. The CDR3 is CASSFYRSYEQYF. The CDR3 DNA reads as TGTGCCAGCAGCTTCTACAGGTCCTACGAGCAGTACTTC.

This clone came up a few times. The V and J genes are TRBV9 and TRBJ2-2; D could derive from TRBD1 or TRBD2 (5 bases each). The CDR3 spans 15 residues. V dropped 1 base and J dropped 4 bases, with 11 bases sitting between them. Germline-derived CDR1 and CDR2 are SGDLS and YYNGEE. In nucleotides, the CDR3 is TGTGCCAGCAGCGTAAGGTGGGACGGCACCGGGGAGCTGTTTTTT. Encoded protein: CASSVRWDGTGELFF.

This chain joins TRBV19 and TRBJ1-5; D gene uncertain. Per the germline V gene, CDR1 is LNHDA and CDR2 is SQIVND (reference sequence). The CDR3 runs 13 residues. With 5 bases removed from V and 4 bases from J, the gap between germline ends came to 9 bases. CDR3 sequence reads: CASSATENQPQHF. The CDR3, as DNA: TGTGCCAGTAGTGCCACGGAGAATCAGCCCCAGCATTTT.

The chain joins TRBV10-1 to TRBJ2-7; the match to TRBD2 covers 10 bases. With 5 bases clipped from V and 2 bases from J, the junction kept 3 bases outside the gene matches. Germline CDR1 is WNHNN and CDR2 is SYGVQD (reference sequence). CDR3 length: 14 amino acids. DNA of the CDR3: TGCGCCAGCAGTACAAGCGGGGGGGCCTACGAGCAGTACTTC. Its protein product is CASSTSGGAYEQYF.

The chain carries TRBV3-1 (or the pseudogene TRBV3-2) and TRBJ2-1; perhaps TRBD1 as D (5 bases). V dropped 8 bases and J dropped 4 bases, with 15 bases sitting between them. Per germline, CDR1 LGHDT and CDR2 YNNKEL (reference sequence). The CDR3 has 14 amino acids. The CDR3 here is CASVGDSPYNEQFF. The CDR3, as DNA: TGTGCCAGCGTAGGGGATAGCCCTTACAATGAGCAGTTCTTC.

V and J are TRBV6-5 and TRBJ2-5; D is uncertain. This CDR3 comprises 12 residues. V was trimmed by 4 bases and J by 4 bases, leaving 7 bases between them. The V gene's germline CDR1 is MNHEY and CDR2 SVGAGI. The CDR3 region has the DNA TGTGCCAGCAGTTCAGCCCGAGAGACCCAGTACTTC. The encoded protein is CASSSARETQYF.

This clone was seen more than once but under ten times. The J gene is TRBJ1-2, the V gene TRBV3-1 (or the pseudogene TRBV3-2); TRBD1 matches 9 bases. V shed 4 bases and J 2 bases; nucleotides not matched to a gene: 8. This CDR3 is 16 amino acids long. CDR1 is LGHDT and CDR2 is YNNKEL in the germline V gene (reference sequence). This CDR3 is CASSRQVGQGNYGYTF. The CDR3 bases are TGTGCCAGCAGCCGACAAGTAGGACAGGGGAACTATGGCTACACCTTC.

This chain joins TRBV14 and TRBJ2-5; D may be TRBD1 (6 bases). CDR1 is SGHDN and CDR2 is FVKESK in the germline V gene. The CDR3 is 15 amino acids. Trimming cost V 4 bases and J 3 bases, with 15 bases left between them. The CDR3 DNA is TGTGCCAGCAGCCGCCTCAGGGGAGAGGAAGAGACCCAGTACTTC. Protein product: CASSRLRGEEETQYF.

The DNA of the CDR3 is TGTGCCAGCAGCTCATACAGGGGTGGAGGGCGCGAGCAGTACTTC. Translation: CASSSYRGGGREQYF. V and J are TRBV5-4 and TRBJ2-7; a weak D match, TRBD1 (7 bases). CDR1 and CDR2 (germline): SGHNT, YYREEE (reference sequence). Trimming pared 3 bases from V and 6 bases from J, leaving 19 bases between. This CDR3 has 15 residues.

The chain couples TRBV15 to TRBJ1-5; D not resolved. V lost 2 bases and J 2 bases, leaving 7 bases between the germline ends. This CDR3 contains 14 residues. Germline CDR1 is LNHNV and CDR2 is YYDKDF (reference sequence). DNA for the CDR3: TGTGCCACCAGCAGATCCGGGGGCAATCAGCCCCAGCATTTT. Its translation: CATSRSGGNQPQHF.

The chain combines TRBV10-1 with TRBJ2-5; D unresolved. The CDR3 runs 14 residues. Per the germline V gene, CDR1 is WNHNN and CDR2 is SYGVQD (reference sequence). The germline V and J ends were trimmed by 0 bases and 6 bases, with 11 bases remaining between them. The CDR3 is CASSESAISQTQYF. As DNA, the CDR3 is TGCGCCAGCAGTGAGTCGGCTATTTCCCAGACCCAGTACTTC.

The gene calls are TRBV5-5 and TRBJ1-5; 8 positions match TRBD1. V gave up 4 bases and J gave up 4 bases; unmatched junction bases: 1. CDR3 length: 13 residues. Germline V gene lookup returns CDR1 SGHKS and CDR2 YYEKEE (reference sequence). This chain's CDR3 is CASSRQGNQPQHF. DNA of the CDR3: TGTGCCAGCAGCCGACAGGGGAATCAGCCCCAGCATTTT.

The chain uses TRBV3-1 (or the pseudogene TRBV3-2) and TRBJ2-7; D remains unclear. CDR3 length equals 14 residues. Trimming left V 0 bases short and J 3 bases short, with 9 bases between. Germline CDR1 LGHDT, CDR2 YNNKEL (reference sequence). The CDR3 sequence: CASSQEGFHYEQYF. The DNA for the CDR3 is TGTGCCAGCAGCCAAGAAGGATTTCACTACGAGCAGTACTTC.

The chain links TRBV5-1 to TRBJ1-4; D ambiguous. Germline assignment: CDR1 SGHRS and CDR2 YFSETQ. The CDR3 runs 14 residues. Trimming shortened V by 3 bases and J by 8 bases, and 14 bases separated the two germline ends. The CDR3 bases are TGCGCCAGCAGCTATAAGCCGTCCGGGGAAAAACTGTTTTTT. Protein product: CASSYKPSGEKLFF.

V usage is TRBV11-2 and J usage is TRBJ1-2, with TRBD1 identical over 8 bases. Germline trimming cut 1 base from V and 7 bases from J; bases unmatched to any gene: 8. Germline CDR1 and CDR2: SGHAT and FQNNGV. The CDR3 has 15 residues. CDR3 amino acids: CASSLGRRTGSGYTF. CDR3 coding DNA: TGTGCCAGCAGCTTAGGGAGGCGGACAGGGAGTGGCTACACCTTC.

J is TRBJ2-2 and V is TRBV3-1 (or the pseudogene TRBV3-2), with D unclear. CDR1 LGHDT and CDR2 YNNKEL come from the germline V gene (reference sequence). The CDR3 has 12 amino acids. The ends were cut back, 1 base at V and 4 bases at J, with 1 base in the middle. CDR3 sequence: CASSQVTGELFF. The CDR3 bases are TGTGCCAGCAGCCAAGTCACCGGGGAGCTGTTTTTT.

V gene TRBV24-1 combines with J gene TRBJ2-2; no reliable D call. V gave up 6 bases and J gave up 0 bases, with 1 base separating them. Germline V CDR1 and CDR2: KGHDR, SFDVKD. This CDR3 has 12 amino acids. Here the CDR3 reads CATSSNTGELFF. The CDR3 DNA follows: TGTGCCACCAGTTCGAACACCGGGGAGCTGTTTTTT.